This TCR beta chain was recorded in a study of OX40 agonist ivuxolimab in advanced cancers. Study-level points and caveats: CD4+ and CD8+ T cells in blood underwent clonal expansion by week 6 at 0.1 to 3.0 mg/kg.

On this clone itself: The antigen is not known.

Germline CDR1 reads SGDLS; CDR2 reads YYNGEE. The trim removed 0 bases at V and 8 bases at J, leaving 18 bases unmatched. This CDR3 has 20 residues. Produced via immunoSEQ multiplex PCR; TCRdb's table is partial and in-frame only. The sample holds over 75,000 clones, 70% to 90% seen once. This TCR came from an adult with an advanced solid tumor such as melanoma, head and neck, liver or kidney cancer. This chain uses TRBV9 with TRBJ2-3; 13 bases agree with TRBD2. The input for sequencing was CD4+ or CD8+ T cells sorted from blood, taken in a trial of the OX40 agonist ivuxolimab. CDR3 in amino acids: CASSVEGPGLAGQEIGTQYF. Written as DNA, the CDR3 is TGTGCCAGCAGCGTAGAAGGGCCGGGACTAGCGGGGCAGGAGATTGGTACGCAGTATTTT.